This TCR beta chain was captured in a study of T-cell memory formation after mild COVID-19. CDR1 and CDR2 (germline): SGHRS, YFSETQ. The trim removed 2 bases at V and 3 bases at J, leaving 12 bases unmatched. This CDR3 has 18 amino acids. This clonotype was found a few times. MiXCR, run by TCRdb on the 5' RACE reads, gives a single entry per CDR3 protein. The sample lists about 350,000 distinct CDR3 sequences, 12% to 15% occurring once. The sequenced sample was PBMCs or a T cell subset sorted from them (not recorded which). This TCR was sampled from a young man who had mild COVID-19 (a few samples of this study predate the infection). Cell type and time point are not known. The rearrangement links TRBV5-1 to TRBJ2-7; 12 nucleotides agree with TRBD2. CDR3 amino acids: CASSLEWTSGENFYEQYF. The CDR3 bases are TGCGCCAGCAGCTTAGAATGGACTAGCGGGGAAAATTTCTACGAGCAGTACTTC.